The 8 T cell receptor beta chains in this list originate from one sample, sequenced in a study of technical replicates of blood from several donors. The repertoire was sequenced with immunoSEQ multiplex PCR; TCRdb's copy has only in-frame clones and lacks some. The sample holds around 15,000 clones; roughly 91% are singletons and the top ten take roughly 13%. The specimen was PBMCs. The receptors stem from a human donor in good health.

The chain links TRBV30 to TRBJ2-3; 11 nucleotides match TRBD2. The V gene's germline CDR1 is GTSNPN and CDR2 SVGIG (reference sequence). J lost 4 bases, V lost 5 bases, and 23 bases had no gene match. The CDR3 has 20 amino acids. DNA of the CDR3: TGTGCCTGGGACCTCCCCCGAATAGCGGGAGGGCCTATGTTTGCAGATACGCAGTATTTT. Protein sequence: CAWDLPRIAGGPMFADTQYF.

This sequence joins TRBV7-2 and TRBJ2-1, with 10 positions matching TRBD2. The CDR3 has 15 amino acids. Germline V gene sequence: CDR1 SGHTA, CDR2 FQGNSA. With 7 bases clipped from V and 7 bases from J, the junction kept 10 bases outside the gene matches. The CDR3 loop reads CASKSGLAGANEQFF. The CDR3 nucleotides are TGTGCCAGCAAAAGTGGGCTAGCGGGAGCGAATGAGCAGTTCTTC. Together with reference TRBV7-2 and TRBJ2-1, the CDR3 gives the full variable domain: GAGVSQSPSNKVTEKGKDVELRCDPISGHTALYWYRQSLGQGLEFLIYFQGNSAPDKSGLPSDRFSAERTGGSVSTLTIQRTQQEDSAVYLCASKSGLAGANEQFFGPGTRLTVL.

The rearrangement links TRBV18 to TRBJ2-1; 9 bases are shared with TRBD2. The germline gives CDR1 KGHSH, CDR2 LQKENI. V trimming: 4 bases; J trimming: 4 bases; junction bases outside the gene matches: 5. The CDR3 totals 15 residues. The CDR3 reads CASSQLAGKYNEQFF. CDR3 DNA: TGTGCCAGCTCACAGCTAGCGGGAAAATACAATGAGCAGTTCTTC.

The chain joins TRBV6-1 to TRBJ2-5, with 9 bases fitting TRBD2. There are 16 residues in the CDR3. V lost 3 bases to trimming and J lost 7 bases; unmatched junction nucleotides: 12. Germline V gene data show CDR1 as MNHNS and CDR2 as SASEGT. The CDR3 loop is CASSEVGGRGRGTQYF. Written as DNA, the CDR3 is TGTGCCAGCAGTGAGGTTGGCGGGAGGGGTCGGGGGACCCAGTACTTC.

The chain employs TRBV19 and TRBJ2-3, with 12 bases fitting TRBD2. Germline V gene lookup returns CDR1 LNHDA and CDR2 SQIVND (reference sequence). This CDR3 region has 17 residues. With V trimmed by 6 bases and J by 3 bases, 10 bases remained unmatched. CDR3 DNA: TGTGCCAGTAGCACTCCGCCCGGGACTAGCGGGACAGATACGCAGTATTTT. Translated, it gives CASSTPPGTSGTDTQYF.

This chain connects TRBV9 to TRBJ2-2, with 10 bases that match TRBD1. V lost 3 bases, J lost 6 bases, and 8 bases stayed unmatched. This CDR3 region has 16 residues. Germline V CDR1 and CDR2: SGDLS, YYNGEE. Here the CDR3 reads CASSARQGAQAGELFF. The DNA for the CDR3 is TGTGCCAGCAGCGCCCGACAGGGGGCGCAGGCCGGGGAGCTGTTTTTT.

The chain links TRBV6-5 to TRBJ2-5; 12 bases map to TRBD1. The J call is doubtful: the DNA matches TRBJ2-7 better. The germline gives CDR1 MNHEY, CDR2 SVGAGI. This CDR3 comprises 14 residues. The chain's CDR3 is CASTRWGQGAEQYF. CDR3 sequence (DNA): TGTGCCAGCACCCGCTGGGGACAGGGGGCCGAGCAGTACTTC.

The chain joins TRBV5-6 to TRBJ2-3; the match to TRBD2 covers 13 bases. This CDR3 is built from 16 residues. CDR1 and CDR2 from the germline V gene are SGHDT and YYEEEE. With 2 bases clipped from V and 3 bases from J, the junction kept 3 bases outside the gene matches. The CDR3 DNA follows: TGTGCCAGCAGCTTTCGGACTAGCGGGAGTACAGATACGCAGTATTTT. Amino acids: CASSFRTSGSTDTQYF.